These T cell receptor beta chains were read from a single sample in a study of blood T cell repertoires in COVID-19. Generated by immunoSEQ multiplex PCR, the TCRdb table keeps only in-frame clones and is missing some. The sample lists approximately 440,000 clones; 90% were seen once. The specimen was PBMCs or T cells enriched from blood (not recorded which). These receptors all come from a man younger than 35 who had recovered from COVID-19. Both conserved end residues are part of each CDR3. Clone size appears in some rows only: once, few, many, or a class for an expanded clone.

cdr3_length j_call v_call clone_size cdr3_aa
17 TRBJ1-6 TRBV5-4 . CASSSRGWAGGNSPLHF
14 TRBJ1-1 TRBV11-1 . CASSSQGKGTEAFF
13 TRBJ1-1 TRBV30 . CAWSETVNTEAFF
18 TRBJ2-6 TRBV7-6 . CASSLGSGGVSGANVLTF
15 TRBJ1-6 TRBV5-1 few CASSLDRGTHSPLHF
14 TRBJ1-3 TRBV5-1 . CASSFPEPGNTIYF
12 TRBJ1-5 TRBV12-1 once CASSFGGGPQHF
15 TRBJ2-5 TRBV5-4 . CASSSLAGDGETQYF
16 TRBJ2-2 TRBV5-1 . CASSLEGTRNTGELFF
17 TRBJ2-2 TRBV19 . CASSIGPLALRSGELFF
15 TRBJ2-2 TRBV7-2 . CASSLSGRVTGELFF
13 TRBJ1-3 TRBV7-3 . CASSLFPGNTIYF
15 TRBJ2-1 TRBV7-9 . CASSNTGTANNEQFF
13 TRBJ1-2 TRBV10-3 . CAITGQGGYGYTF
14 TRBJ2-7 TRBV7-9 once CASSHPQGAHEQYF
15 TRBJ2-3 TRBV2 . CASRADRLITDTQYF
14 TRBJ2-7 TRBV25-1 . CASSELDWGYEQYF
13 TRBJ1-4 TRBV28 few CASSPPGQGIGLF
13 TRBJ1-2 TRBV7-3 . CASSLGGPSGYTF
15 TRBJ2-4 TRBV28 . CASSSARESENIQYF
17 TRBJ2-1 TRBV24-1 . CATSDDRTGASLYEQFF
16 TRBJ1-2 TRBV15 . CATSRTRDGAAGGYTF
14 TRBJ1-5 TRBV28 few CASSTGTGVQPQHF
13 TRBJ2-3 TRBV5-1 . CATRTSGTDTQYF
14 TRBJ1-4 TRBV5-1 . CASSAAGNGEKLFF
14 TRBJ2-2 TRBV24-1 . CATSDALGYGELFF
17 TRBJ1-3 TRBV10-1 . CASSESGQGILGSTIYF
15 TRBJ2-1 TRBV18 few CASSPAGGVGNEQFF
14 TRBJ1-1 TRBV11-2 . CASSLIRTNTEAFF
14 TRBJ2-7 TRBV9 . CASSAQTGPFEQYF
14 TRBJ1-2 TRBV19 . CASSIGTGGYGYTF
15 TRBJ2-3 TRBV19 . CASSIGLARTDTQYF
15 TRBJ1-1 TRBV2 . CASSHIDRKNTEAFF
12 TRBJ2-1 TRBV9 . CASSGIAPEQFF
17 TRBJ2-1 TRBV2 . CASSETGLAGGSSEQFF
15 TRBJ1-4 TRBV11-2 . CASSGGARTNEKLFF
14 TRBJ1-5 TRBV7-8 once CASSPRGGTQPQHF
16 TRBJ1-4 TRBV18 . CASSPGPGSTNEKLFF
15 TRBJ2-3 TRBV28 . CASRQDRGPTDTQYF
14 TRBJ1-1 TRBV7-9 . CASSLVRRVDEAFF
12 TRBJ2-1 TRBV7-2 . CASSLAGYEQFF
15 TRBJ2-7 TRBV24-1 few CATSEAGTGSLEQYF
15 TRBJ2-1 TRBV30 . CACTPGLAEYNEQFF
16 TRBJ2-2 TRBV7-9 . CASSHISGGNTGELFF
15 TRBJ1-2 TRBV15 . CATSRDQDRVSGYTF
11 TRBJ2-7 TRBV3-1/TRBV3-2 . CASSLTGEQYF
16 TRBJ2-3 TRBV5-1 . CASSFGASGSRDTQYF
14 TRBJ1-2 TRBV19 . CASKGQGPNYGYTF
11 TRBJ1-2 TRBV28 . CASSTRGGYTF
17 TRBJ1-6 TRBV4-1 . CASSQEGTGGIDSPLHF
14 TRBJ1-2 TRBV9 . CASSRNRVRSGYTF
14 TRBJ1-2 TRBV5-5 . CASSLAGGRGGYTF
14 TRBJ2-3 TRBV10-3 . CAISERGETDTQYF
10 TRBJ2-7 TRBV7-2 . CASSLLEQYF